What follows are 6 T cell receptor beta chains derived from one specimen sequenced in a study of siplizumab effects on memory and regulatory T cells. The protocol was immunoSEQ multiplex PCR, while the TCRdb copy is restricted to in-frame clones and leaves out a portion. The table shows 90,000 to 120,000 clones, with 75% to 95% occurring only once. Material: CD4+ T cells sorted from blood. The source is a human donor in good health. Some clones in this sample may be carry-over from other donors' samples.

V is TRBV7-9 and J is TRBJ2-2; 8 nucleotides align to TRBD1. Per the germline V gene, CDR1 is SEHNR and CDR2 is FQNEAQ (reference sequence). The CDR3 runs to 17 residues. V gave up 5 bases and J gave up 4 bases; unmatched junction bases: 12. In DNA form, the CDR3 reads TGTGCCAGCAGCACAAATACTGACAGGGGACGCACCGGGGAGCTGTTTTTT. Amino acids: CASSTNTDRGRTGELFF.

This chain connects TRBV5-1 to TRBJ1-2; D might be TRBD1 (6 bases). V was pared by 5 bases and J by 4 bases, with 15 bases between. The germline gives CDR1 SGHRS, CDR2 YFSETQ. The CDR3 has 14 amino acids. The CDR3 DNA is TGCGCCAGCAGTCCTACGGGGGCTACCTATGGCTACACCTTC. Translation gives CASSPTGATYGYTF.

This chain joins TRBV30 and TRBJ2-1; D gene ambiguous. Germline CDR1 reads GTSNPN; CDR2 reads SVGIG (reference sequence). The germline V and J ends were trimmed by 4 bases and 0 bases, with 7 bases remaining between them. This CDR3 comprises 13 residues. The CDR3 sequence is CAWTRSSYNEQFF. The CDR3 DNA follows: TGTGCCTGGACCCGAAGCTCCTACAATGAGCAGTTCTTC.

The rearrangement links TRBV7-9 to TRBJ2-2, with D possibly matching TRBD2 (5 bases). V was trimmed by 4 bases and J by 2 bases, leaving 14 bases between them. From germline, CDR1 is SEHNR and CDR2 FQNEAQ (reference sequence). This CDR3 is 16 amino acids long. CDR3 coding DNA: TGTGCCAGCAGCTCAGAGCTTAGCGACAACACCGGGGAGCTGTTTTTT. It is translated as CASSSELSDNTGELFF.

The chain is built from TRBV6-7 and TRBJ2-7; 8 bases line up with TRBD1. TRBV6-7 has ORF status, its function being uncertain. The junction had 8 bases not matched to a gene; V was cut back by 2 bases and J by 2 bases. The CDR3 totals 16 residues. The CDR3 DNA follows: TGTGCCAGCAGTTACCCGACAGGGGAAGAGGCCTACGAGCAGTACTTC. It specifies CASSYPTGEEAYEQYF.

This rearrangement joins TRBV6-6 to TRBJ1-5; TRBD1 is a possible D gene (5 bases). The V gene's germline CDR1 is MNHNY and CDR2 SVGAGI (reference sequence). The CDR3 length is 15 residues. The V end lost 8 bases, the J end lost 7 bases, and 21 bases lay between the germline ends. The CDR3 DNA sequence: TGTGCCAGCCGTCGCAGTTACTCTCGGGGCCAGCCCCAGCATTTT. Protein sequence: CASRRSYSRGQPQHF.